The 23 T cell receptor beta chains presented below share a single source sample, sequenced in a study of cytomegalovirus exposure and HLA in healthy donors listed by TCRdb under 2017. Library preparation employed the immunoSEQ multiplex PCR assay. For the multiplex PCR, a mixture combining 60 forward primers for TCR Vbeta segments and 13 reverse primers for TCR Jbeta segments was used. TCRdb obtained this table from immuneACCESS and retained in-frame rearrangements with V and J assigned. These tables miss some clones; where compared with another copy, unresolved V genes account for less than half of the shortfall, and the remainder is unexplained. The sample contains tens of thousands of clones, roughly four fifths of them found a single time. The ten most abundant clones make up under 2.5% of the sample. Sequencing was done on a sample of PBMCs. These receptors were obtained from a young man in good health and CMV-seronegative.

The chain has TRBV6-6 and TRBJ2-1; 11 nucleotides agree with TRBD2. There are 15 residues in the CDR3. Trimming cost V 5 bases and J 7 bases; bases outside gene matches: 7. The germline V gene has CDR1 MNHNY and CDR2 SVGAGI (reference sequence). CDR3 sequence (DNA): TGTGCCAGCAGTGGCACCGGGACTAGCGGTAATGAGCAGTTCTTC. Translated, it gives CASSGTGTSGNEQFF.

The chain is built from TRBV14 and TRBJ2-3, with 10 bases fitting TRBD2. Trimming cost V 3 bases and J 8 bases; bases outside gene matches: 5. CDR1 SGHDN and CDR2 FVKESK come from the germline V gene. This CDR3 has 14 residues. CDR3 in amino acids: CASSQLAGAATQYF. The CDR3 DNA is TGTGCCAGCAGCCAGCTAGCGGGAGCTGCTACGCAGTATTTT.

This clone was seen a few times. J is TRBJ1-3 and V is TRBV6-5; TRBD1 agrees at 7 bases. CDR3 length: 15 residues. The V gene end was trimmed by 6 bases and the J gene end by 3 bases; junction bases not matched to a gene: 8. Germline V gene lookup returns CDR1 MNHEY and CDR2 SVGAGI. CDR3 bases: TGTGCCAGCAGAGCCCTTACAGGGGTTGGAAACACCATATATTTT. Its protein is CASRALTGVGNTIYF.

V gene TRBV12-5 combines with J gene TRBJ1-2, with TRBD1 matching 12 bases. CDR3 length: 17 amino acids. The V gene end was trimmed by 6 bases and the J gene end by 6 bases; junction bases not matched to a gene: 14. The germline V gene encodes CDR1 LGHNT and CDR2 FRNRAP. DNA for the CDR3: TGTGCTAGTGGCCCTGGGACAGGGGGCGCGATCTGGGATGGCTACACCTTC. This gives the protein CASGPGTGGAIWDGYTF.

The J gene is TRBJ2-5, the V gene TRBV7-2, with D possibly matching TRBD2 (5 bases). The CDR3 spans 13 residues. V lost 2 bases to trimming and J lost 6 bases, with 10 bases between them. CDR1 SGHTA and CDR2 FQGNSA come from the germline V gene. The CDR3 bases are TGTGCCAGCAGCTTAACCGGGATCCAGACCCAGTACTTC. Translated, it gives CASSLTGIQTQYF.

The V gene is TRBV5-1, the J gene TRBJ2-7, with TRBD1 identical over 9 bases. The germline CDR1 and CDR2 sequences are SGHRS and YFSETQ. Losses at the gene ends were 5 bases for V and 3 bases for J; bases not matched to a gene: 9. CDR3 size: 15 residues. The CDR3 DNA is TGCGCCAGCAGTTCAGGACAGGGGCCCTACTACGAGCAGTACTTC. Translating it yields CASSSGQGPYYEQYF.

The rearrangement uses TRBV7-6 and TRBJ2-1, with 9 bases identical to TRBD2. Germline V gene lookup returns CDR1 SGHVS and CDR2 FNYEAQ. J was trimmed by 7 bases and V by 4 bases; bases with no gene match: 14. This CDR3 is 17 amino acids long. The CDR3 sequence is CASSSVTSGFYGNEQFF. CDR3 nucleotide sequence: TGTGCCAGCAGCTCGGTAACTAGCGGGTTTTATGGGAATGAGCAGTTCTTC.

This rearrangement joins TRBV19 to TRBJ2-7; 10 bases line up with TRBD2. V shed 3 bases and J 2 bases; nucleotides not matched to a gene: 4. The germline V gene encodes CDR1 LNHDA and CDR2 SQIVND (reference sequence). This CDR3 region has 15 residues. In nucleotides, the CDR3 is TGTGCCAGTAGTATTGGACTAGCGGCCACCTACGAGCAGTACTTC. Translation: CASSIGLAATYEQYF.

The chain is built from TRBV5-1 and TRBJ1-1; a possible D gene is TRBD1 (5 bases). V was clipped by 4 bases and J by 1 base, with 14 bases between them. Looked up from germline, CDR1 is SGHRS and CDR2 is YFSETQ. This CDR3 region has 15 residues. The CDR3 coding sequence is TGCGCCAGCAGCCTCATTGGGGCACCGAACACTGAAGCTTTCTTT. The encoded protein is CASSLIGAPNTEAFF.

This rearrangement joins TRBV4-1 to TRBJ1-5; 9 bases are shared with TRBD1. The CDR3 has 18 amino acids. Germline-derived CDR1 and CDR2 are MGHRA and YSYEKL. The V and J ends lost 0 bases and 2 bases, in that order; junction bases with no gene match: 8. For the CDR3, the DNA is TGCGCCAGCAGCCAAGACTCGGGACAGGGATGGGGCAATCAGCCCCAGCATTTT. This translates into CASSQDSGQGWGNQPQHF.

The chain combines TRBV7-6 with TRBJ2-3, with D possibly being TRBD1 (6 bases). Germline V CDR1 and CDR2: SGHVS, FNYEAQ. CDR3 length: 16 amino acids. The V and J ends lost 3 bases and 1 base respectively, with 14 bases between them. CDR3 coding DNA: TGTGCCAGCAGCTTCTCCAGGGGAATGGGCACAGATACGCAGTATTTT. Amino acids: CASSFSRGMGTDTQYF. The variable domain in full, completed from reference TRBV7-6 and TRBJ2-3, reads GAGVSQSPRYKVTKRGQDVALRCDPISGHVSLYWYRQALGQGPEFLTYFNYEAQQDKSGLPNDRFSAERPEGSISTLTIQRTEQRDSAMYRCASSFSRGMGTDTQYFGPGTRLTVL.

J is TRBJ2-3 and V is TRBV29-1, with TRBD2 matching over 9 bases. This CDR3 region has 14 residues. CDR1 SQVTM and CDR2 ANQGSEA come from the germline V gene. J lost 0 bases, V lost 6 bases, and 4 bases had no gene match. The CDR3 DNA follows: TGCAGCGTGCGGGAGGGCCTTAGCACAGATACGCAGTATTTT. Protein sequence: CSVREGLSTDTQYF.

J is TRBJ2-7 and V is TRBV30; no reliable D call. Between the trimmed V and J ends, which lost 2 bases and 1 base, there was a span of 9 bases. The CDR3 extends over 13 amino acids. Germline V gene sequence: CDR1 GTSNPN, CDR2 SVGIG (reference sequence). DNA of the CDR3: TGTGCCTGGAGTCGATATCAGTCCTACGAGCAGTACTTC. Its translation: CAWSRYQSYEQYF.

The chain couples TRBV28 to TRBJ2-5; 7 bases align to TRBD1. The J segment lost 3 bases and the V segment lost 0 bases, leaving 1 base of the junction unmatched. The CDR3 has 14 residues. Germline lookup yields CDR1 MDHEN and CDR2 SYDVKM. The CDR3 bases are TGTGCCAGCAGTTTATGGACAGGGAAAGAGACCCAGTACTTC. It yields the protein CASSLWTGKETQYF.

J is TRBJ2-6 and V is TRBV4-3; 7 positions match TRBD2. The CDR3 spans 18 residues. Germline CDR1 LGHNA, CDR2 YSLEER. The V gene end was trimmed by 4 bases and the J gene end by 0 bases; junction bases not matched to a gene: 9. Here the CDR3 DNA reads TGCGCCAGCAGCCTGGGCCCGCCGGGGGGCTCTGGGGCCAACGTCCTGACTTTC. Protein sequence: CASSLGPPGGSGANVLTF.

The V and J genes are TRBV5-1 and TRBJ2-7, with a weak D call TRBD2 (6 bases). Germline V gene data show CDR1 as SGHRS and CDR2 as YFSETQ. V shed 4 bases and J shed 4 bases, with 21 bases lying between them. This CDR3 region has 16 residues. The CDR3 bases are TGCGCCAGCAGCCCGGGGACCCTCCACGCGGGATACGAGCAGTACTTC. Translated: CASSPGTLHAGYEQYF.

The chain uses TRBV11-2 and TRBJ2-7; D may be TRBD1 (6 bases). This CDR3 has 16 residues. Trimming cost V 6 bases and J 3 bases, with 21 bases left between them. Germline V gives CDR1 SGHAT, CDR2 FQNNGV. CDR3 bases: TGTGCCAGCAGACGCTCAGGGGTTTCTAGGTTCTACGAGCAGTACTTC. Its protein product is CASRRSGVSRFYEQYF.

This clone was observed a few times. V gene TRBV7-2 combines with J gene TRBJ2-7, with 10 bases fitting TRBD2. V gave up 6 bases and J gave up 2 bases; unmatched junction bases: 7. Germline loops: CDR1 SGHTA, CDR2 FQGNSA. The CDR3 loop spans 15 amino acids. In DNA form, the CDR3 reads TGTGCCAGCAGTTTAAGCGGGAGGGCCCCCTACGAGCAGTACTTC. It translates to CASSLSGRAPYEQYF.

This chain joins TRBV5-1 and TRBJ2-2; D perhaps matches TRBD1 (5 bases). From germline, CDR1 is SGHRS and CDR2 YFSETQ. The CDR3 is 14 residues long. V lost 8 bases and J 1 base, leaving 12 bases between the germline ends. The CDR3 region is CASNPGMNTGELFF. In DNA form, the CDR3 reads TGCGCCAGTAATCCAGGGATGAACACCGGGGAGCTGTTTTTT.

This chain joins TRBV19 and TRBJ1-4; possible D gene TRBD1, 5 bases. This CDR3 region has 15 residues. CDR1 LNHDA and CDR2 SQIVND come from the germline V gene (reference sequence). V lost 5 bases and J lost 5, with 15 bases in between. The CDR3 protein is CASSPGGTLNEKLFF. The DNA for the CDR3 is TGTGCCAGTAGTCCAGGAGGGACCTTGAATGAAAAACTGTTTTTT.

The chain has TRBV29-1 and TRBJ2-5, with no clear D. The V gene lost 6 bases and the J gene lost 2 bases, with 10 bases spanning the gap. The CDR3 runs to 12 residues. The V gene's germline CDR1 is SQVTM and CDR2 ANQGSEA. CDR3 in amino acids: CSVLILQETQYF. The CDR3, as DNA: TGCAGCGTCCTTATACTACAAGAGACCCAGTACTTC.

The chain links TRBV6-5 to TRBJ2-7, with D possibly matching TRBD1 (6 bases). CDR1 and CDR2 (germline): MNHEY, SVGAGI. The CDR3 extends over 11 amino acids. Trimming cost V 6 bases and J 5 bases, with 8 bases left between them. As DNA, the CDR3 is TGTGCCAGCAGAAACAGGGACGAGCAGTACTTC. Its protein is CASRNRDEQYF.

DNA of the CDR3: TGTGCCAGCTCACAGGGGGTCGGGGCCAACGTCCTGACTTTC. Translated: CASSQGVGANVLTF. The chain couples TRBV18 to TRBJ2-6; tentative D call: TRBD1 (6 bases). V was pared by 4 bases and J by 4 bases, with 8 bases between. Germline V gives CDR1 KGHSH, CDR2 LQKENI. The CDR3 is 14 residues long.